This T cell receptor beta chain is from a study of blood T cell repertoires in COVID-19. As for the study in general: T cells, B-cell-depleted T cells, or PBMCs provided the cDNA or gDNA that served as material.

The CDR3 totals 12 residues. V was cut by 5 bases and J by 5 bases, with 9 bases left in between. CDR1 is LGHDT, CDR2 YNNKEL, per germline (reference sequence). As handled by the study authors: Amplification with reference gene primers provided the estimates of nucleated cell counts. This table comes from immunoSEQ multiplex PCR, and its TCRdb copy is limited to in-frame clones, with some not included. Clone size and the V and J calls come from that table; the DNA yielded D and trimming. The data contain 200,000 to 250,000 clones, under 90% of them singletons. This sequence joins TRBV3-1 (or the pseudogene TRBV3-2) and TRBJ1-2; D is perhaps TRBD1 (5 bases). This TCR was sampled from a woman of 80 years or more with acute or convalescent COVID-19. The sequenced sample consisted of peripheral blood. In DNA form, the CDR3 reads TGTGCCAGCAGCTCCCGACAGTATGGCTACACCTTC. Protein: CASSSRQYGYTF.